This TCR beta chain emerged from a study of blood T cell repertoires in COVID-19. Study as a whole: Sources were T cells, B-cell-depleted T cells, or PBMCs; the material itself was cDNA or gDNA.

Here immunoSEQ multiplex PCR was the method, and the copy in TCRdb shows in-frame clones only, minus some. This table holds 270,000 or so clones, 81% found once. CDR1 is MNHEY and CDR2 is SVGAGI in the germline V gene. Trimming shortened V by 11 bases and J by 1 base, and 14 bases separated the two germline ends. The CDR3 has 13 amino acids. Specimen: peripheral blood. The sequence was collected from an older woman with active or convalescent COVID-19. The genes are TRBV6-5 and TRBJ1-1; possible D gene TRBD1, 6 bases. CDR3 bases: TGTGCCTCCTCAGGGGTCGGGAACACTGAAGCTTTCTTT. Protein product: CASSGVGNTEAFF.